This T cell receptor (beta chain) was profiled in a study of cytomegalovirus exposure and HLA in healthy donors. The germline V and J ends were trimmed by 8 bases and 3 bases, with 8 bases remaining between them. CDR1 MNHEY and CDR2 SVGAGI come from the germline V gene. The CDR3 sequence is 12 residues long. The PCR ran on 60 Vbeta and 13 Jbeta primers. Sequencing used immunoSEQ multiplex PCR; TCRdb keeps in-frame clones, though not all of them. The sample contains some 65,000 clones, around 68% of which appear only once. The study, taken as a whole, reports: It was in a later analysis that TCR association rates were seen to vary by HLA locus, highest for DRB1 and lowest for HLA-C.

Note on this clone: Its specificity is unknown.

The rearrangement joins TRBV6-5 to TRBJ2-1; tentative D call: TRBD2 (5 bases). This receptor was identified in a man in his fifties or sixties in good health and CMV-seropositive. Sequenced input: PBMCs. CDR3 amino acids: CASHGIYNEQFF. CDR3 nucleotide sequence: TGTGCCAGCCACGGGATCTACAATGAGCAGTTCTTC.